The rows below give T cell receptor beta chains drawn from one sample of a study of blood T cells in healthy people across ages. Each CDR3 protein is one row after TCRdb ran MiXCR on the 5' RACE reads. The data contain some 1.5 million distinct CDR3 sequences, under 30% of them singletons. The material sequenced was blood. The receptors were gathered from a woman in her twenties or thirties in good health. CDR3s include the opening cysteine and the closing phenylalanine or tryptophan. A D gene is named only where the DNA matches it firmly.

d_call v_call cdr3_aa
NA TRBV6-5 CASSYSRRENSPLHF
NA TRBV6-5 CASRPTTVNTEAFF
NA TRBV3-1 CASSWRGPPYNEQYF
TRBD1 TRBV29-1 CSVPRQGSLAEAFF
TRBD1 TRBV6-5 CASSYPRGGEAFF
NA TRBV15 CATSRDLDRANTGERFF
NA TRBV7-9 CASRRGARDGYTF
NA TRBV6-5 CASSYGTISYEQYF
NA TRBV20-1 CSALIERAIQYF
NA TRBV3-1 CASSLRVPPYNEQFF
TRBD2 TRBV9 CASSVGVAGYEQYF
TRBD2 TRBV5-3 CASSNTGLAGVDTGELFF
NA TRBV7-9 CASSSSSGISYEQFF
NA TRBV20-1 CSALPDDGYTF
NA TRBV6-1 CASSERVRDLSFQPQHF
NA TRBV30 CAWSAGPNTEAFF
TRBD1 TRBV27 CASRTGGETQYF
NA TRBV10-3 CAISEGQNQETQYF
TRBD2 TRBV11-2 CASSLKETSGGRETQYF
TRBD1 TRBV5-1 CASTTGGLWETQYF
TRBD2 TRBV2 CASRRGAGGRNEQFF
TRBD2 TRBV7-9 CASSRPGTSPNEQFF
TRBD1 TRBV29-1 CSVVQGVNEQFF